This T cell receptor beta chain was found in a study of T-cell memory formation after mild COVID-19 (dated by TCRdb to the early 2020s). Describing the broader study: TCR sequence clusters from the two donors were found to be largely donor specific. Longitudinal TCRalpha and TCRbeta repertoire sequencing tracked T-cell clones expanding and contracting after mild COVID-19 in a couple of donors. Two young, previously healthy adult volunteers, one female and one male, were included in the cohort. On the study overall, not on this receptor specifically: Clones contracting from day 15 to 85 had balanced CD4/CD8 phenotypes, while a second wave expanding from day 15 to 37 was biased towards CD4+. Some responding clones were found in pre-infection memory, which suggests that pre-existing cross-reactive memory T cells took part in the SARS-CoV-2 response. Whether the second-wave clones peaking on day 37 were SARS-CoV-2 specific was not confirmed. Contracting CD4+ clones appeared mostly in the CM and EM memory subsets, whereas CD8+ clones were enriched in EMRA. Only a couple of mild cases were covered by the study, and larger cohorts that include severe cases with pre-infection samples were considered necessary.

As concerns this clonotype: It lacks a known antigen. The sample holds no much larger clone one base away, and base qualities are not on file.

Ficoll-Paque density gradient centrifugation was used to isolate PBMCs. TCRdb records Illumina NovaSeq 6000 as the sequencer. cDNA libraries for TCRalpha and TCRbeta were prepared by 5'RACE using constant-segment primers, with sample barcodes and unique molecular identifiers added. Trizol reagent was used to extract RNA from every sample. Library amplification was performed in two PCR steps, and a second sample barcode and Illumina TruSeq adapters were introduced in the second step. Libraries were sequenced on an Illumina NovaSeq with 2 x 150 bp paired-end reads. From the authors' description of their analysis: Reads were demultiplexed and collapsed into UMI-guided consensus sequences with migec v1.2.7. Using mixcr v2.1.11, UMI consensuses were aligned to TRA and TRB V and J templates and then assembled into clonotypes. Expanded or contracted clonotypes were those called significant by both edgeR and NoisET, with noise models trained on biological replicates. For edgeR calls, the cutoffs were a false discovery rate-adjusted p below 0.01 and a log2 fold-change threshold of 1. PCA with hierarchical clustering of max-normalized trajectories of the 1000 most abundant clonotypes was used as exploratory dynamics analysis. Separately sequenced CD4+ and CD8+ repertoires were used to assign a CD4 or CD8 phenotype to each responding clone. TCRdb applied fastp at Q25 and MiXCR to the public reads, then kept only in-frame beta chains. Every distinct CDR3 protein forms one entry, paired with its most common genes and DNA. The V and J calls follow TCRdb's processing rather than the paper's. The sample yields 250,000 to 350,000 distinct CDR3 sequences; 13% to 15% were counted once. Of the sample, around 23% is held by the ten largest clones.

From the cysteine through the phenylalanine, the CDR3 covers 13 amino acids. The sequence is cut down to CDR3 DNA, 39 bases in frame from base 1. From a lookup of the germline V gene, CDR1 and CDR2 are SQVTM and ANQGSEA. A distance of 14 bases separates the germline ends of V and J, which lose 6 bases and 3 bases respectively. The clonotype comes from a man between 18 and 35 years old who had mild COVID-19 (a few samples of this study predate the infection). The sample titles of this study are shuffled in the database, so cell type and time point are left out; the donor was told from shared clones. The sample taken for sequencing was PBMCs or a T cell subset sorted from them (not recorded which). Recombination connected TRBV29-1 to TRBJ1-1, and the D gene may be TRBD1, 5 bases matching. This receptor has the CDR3 CSVEEWGDTEAFF. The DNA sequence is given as TGCAGCGTGGAGGAGTGGGGCGACACTGAAGCTTTCTTT.